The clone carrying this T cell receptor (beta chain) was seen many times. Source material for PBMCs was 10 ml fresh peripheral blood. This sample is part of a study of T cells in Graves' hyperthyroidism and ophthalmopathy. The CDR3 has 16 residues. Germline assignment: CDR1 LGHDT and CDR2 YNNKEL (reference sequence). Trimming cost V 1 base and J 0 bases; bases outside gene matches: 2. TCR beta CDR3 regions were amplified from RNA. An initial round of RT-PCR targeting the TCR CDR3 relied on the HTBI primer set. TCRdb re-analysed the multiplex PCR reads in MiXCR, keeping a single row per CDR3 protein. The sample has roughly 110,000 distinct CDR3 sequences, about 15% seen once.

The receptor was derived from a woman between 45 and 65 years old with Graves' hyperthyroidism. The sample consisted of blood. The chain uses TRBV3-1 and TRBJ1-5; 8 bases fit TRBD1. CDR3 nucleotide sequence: TGTGCCAGCAGCCAAGGGACAGGGTTTAGCAATCAGCCCCAGCATTTT. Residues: CASSQGTGFSNQPQHF.